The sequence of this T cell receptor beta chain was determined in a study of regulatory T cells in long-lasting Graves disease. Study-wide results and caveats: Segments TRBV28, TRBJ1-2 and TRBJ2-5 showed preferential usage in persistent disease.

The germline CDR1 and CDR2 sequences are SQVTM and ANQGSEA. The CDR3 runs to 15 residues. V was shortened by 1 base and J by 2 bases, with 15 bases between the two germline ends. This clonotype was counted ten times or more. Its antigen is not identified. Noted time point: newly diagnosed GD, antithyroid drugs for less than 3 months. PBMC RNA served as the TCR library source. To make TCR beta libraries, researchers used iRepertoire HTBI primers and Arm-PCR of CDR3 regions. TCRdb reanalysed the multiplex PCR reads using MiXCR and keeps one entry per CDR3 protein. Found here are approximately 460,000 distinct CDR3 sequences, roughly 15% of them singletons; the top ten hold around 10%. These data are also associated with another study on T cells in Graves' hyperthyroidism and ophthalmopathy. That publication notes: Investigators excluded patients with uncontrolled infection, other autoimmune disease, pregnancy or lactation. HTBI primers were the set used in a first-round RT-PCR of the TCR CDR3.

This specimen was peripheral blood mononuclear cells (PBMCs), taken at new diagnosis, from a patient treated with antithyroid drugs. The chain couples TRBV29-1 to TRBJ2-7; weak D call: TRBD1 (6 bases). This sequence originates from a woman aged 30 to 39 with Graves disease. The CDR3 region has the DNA TGCAGCGTTGAAGGGGGACAAGAGGAAACCTACGAGCAGTACTTC. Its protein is CSVEGGQEETYEQYF.